These 24 T cell receptor beta chains were sequenced from one sample in a study of cytomegalovirus exposure and HLA in healthy donors. The PCR contained 60 Vbeta and 13 Jbeta primers. Only in-frame clones appear in the TCRdb table, and some are missing; sequencing was by immunoSEQ multiplex PCR. This table holds about 120,000 clones, 60% to 85% found once. The sequenced sample consisted of PBMCs. These receptors originate from a woman aged 40 to 49 in good health and CMV-seropositive.

The gene calls are TRBV7-2 and TRBJ2-5, with 8 bases lining up with TRBD2. The CDR3 runs to 18 residues. V lost 2 bases and J lost 4; bases outside the gene matches: 15. Germline CDR1 reads SGHTA; CDR2 reads FQGNSA. CDR3 residues: CASSLTLRLGRVGETQYF. The CDR3 DNA follows: TGTGCCAGCAGCTTAACCCTGAGACTCGGGAGGGTTGGAGAGACCCAGTACTTC.

The chain joins TRBV2 to TRBJ1-1; the D is unclear. The ends were cut back, 2 bases at V and 6 bases at J, with 10 bases in the middle. The CDR3 covers 13 residues. Germline V gives CDR1 SNHLY, CDR2 FYNNEI. The CDR3 protein is CASSESGLAEAFF. For the CDR3, the DNA is TGTGCCAGCAGTGAATCGGGGTTGGCTGAAGCTTTCTTT. Complete variable domain (other parts from reference TRBV2 and TRBJ1-1): EPEVTQTPSHQVTQMGQEVILRCVPISNHLYFYWYRQILGQKVEFLVSFYNNEISEKSEIFDDQFSVERPDGSNFTLKIRSTKLEDSAMYFCASSESGLAEAFFGQGTRLTVV.

V is TRBV7-9 and J is TRBJ1-2, with 8 bases lining up with TRBD1. Germline-derived CDR1 and CDR2 are SEHNR and FQNEAQ (reference sequence). This CDR3 is 18 amino acids long. Trimming removed 5 bases from V and 2 bases from J; junction bases left unmatched: 16. CDR3 in DNA: TGTGCCAGCAGCCCCCCGGGACAGGCCTCAACTAGAAACTATGGCTACACCTTC. Translated: CASSPPGQASTRNYGYTF.

The V and J genes are TRBV12-5 and TRBJ1-5; no clear D. Germline V CDR1 and CDR2: LGHNT, FRNRAP. V lost 8 bases and J 9 bases, leaving 11 bases between the germline ends. The CDR3 loop spans 11 amino acids. The CDR3, as DNA: TGTGCTAGTCCCCGGTTCCGGCCCCAGCATTTT. Its protein product is CASPRFRPQHF.

The chain couples TRBV6-5 to TRBJ2-3; 7 bases line up with TRBD1. Per germline, CDR1 MNHEY and CDR2 SVGAGI. This CDR3 has 15 amino acids. V shed 2 bases and J 1 base; nucleotides not matched to a gene: 3. The CDR3 spells CASSYTGQRTDTQYF. CDR3 DNA sequence: TGTGCCAGCAGTTACACGGGACAGCGCACAGATACGCAGTATTTT.

This chain joins TRBV12-5 and TRBJ1-1; D call uncertain. The CDR3 is 13 amino acids. Germline CDR1 reads LGHNT; CDR2 reads FRNRAP. The V and J ends lost 6 bases and 1 base respectively, with 9 bases between them. CDR3 sequence reads: CASGSSGNTEAFF. The CDR3 region has the DNA TGTGCTAGTGGGTCCTCGGGGAACACTGAAGCTTTCTTT.

The V call is TRBV4-2, the J call TRBJ1-1; D perhaps matches TRBD1 (5 bases). The CDR3 covers 15 residues. V lost 3 bases and J lost 4, with 15 bases in between. Germline V lookup: CDR1 LGHNA, CDR2 YNFKEQ. For the CDR3, the DNA is TGTGCCAGCAGCCAGACCCCGGGGGACGGCACTGAAGCTTTCTTT. Translation: CASSQTPGDGTEAFF.

This chain connects TRBV9 to TRBJ2-7; 9 bases are a match to TRBD1. The CDR3 is 13 amino acids. Germline V lookup: CDR1 SGDLS, CDR2 YYNGEE. J was trimmed by 6 bases and V by 2 bases; bases with no gene match: 3. The CDR3 loop is CASSVGQGGEQYF. The CDR3 nucleotides are TGTGCCAGCAGCGTGGGACAGGGAGGCGAGCAGTACTTC. Full variable domain (outside the CDR3, taken from reference TRBV9 and TRBJ2-7): DSGVTQTPKHLITATGQRVTLRCSPRSGDLSVYWYQQSLDQGLQFLIQYYNGEERAKGNILERFSAQQFPDLHSELNLSSLELGDSALYFCASSVGQGGEQYFGPGTRLTVT.

V is TRBV4-1 and J is TRBJ2-7; 7 bases are shared with TRBD2. The junction had 12 bases not matched to a gene; V was cut back by 0 bases and J by 7 bases. Germline V gene lookup returns CDR1 MGHRA and CDR2 YSYEKL. The CDR3 is made up of 16 amino acids. The DNA for the CDR3 is TGCGCCAGCAGCCAAGAATTGCGGGGAGGGTCGGGGGAGCAGTACTTC. Translation gives CASSQELRGGSGEQYF.

The V and J genes are TRBV5-1 and TRBJ1-2, with no clear D. This CDR3 has 13 residues. From germline, CDR1 is SGHRS and CDR2 YFSETQ. V was trimmed by 0 bases and J by 5 bases, leaving 8 bases between them. CDR3 DNA sequence: TGCGCCAGCAGCTTGGCCGGTGATTATGGCTACACCTTC. Translated, it gives CASSLAGDYGYTF.

The rearrangement joins TRBV19 to TRBJ1-1, with TRBD1 as a possible D gene (6 bases). Germline lookup yields CDR1 LNHDA and CDR2 SQIVND (reference sequence). The CDR3 covers 14 residues. V lost 3 bases and J lost 1, with 9 bases in between. This CDR3 reads CASSIRGANTEAFF. The CDR3 DNA reads as TGTGCCAGTAGTATTCGGGGGGCGAACACTGAAGCTTTCTTT.

The chain employs TRBV6-6 and TRBJ2-7; D remains ambiguous. The germline V gene encodes CDR1 MNHNY and CDR2 SVGAGI (reference sequence). This CDR3 region has 12 residues. Trimming took 3 bases from V and 4 from J, leaving 7 bases between them. In DNA, the CDR3 is TGTGCCAGCAGTTATGGGCCTTACGAGCAGTACTTC. Encoded protein: CASSYGPYEQYF.

The chain carries TRBV5-1 and TRBJ1-2; D uncertain. The CDR3 is 13 residues long. From germline, CDR1 is SGHRS and CDR2 YFSETQ. V lost 5 bases and J 5 bases, leaving 13 bases between the germline ends. The CDR3 nucleotides are TGCGCCAGCAGAAGCGGATCTGGTTATGGCTACACCTTC. Amino acids: CASRSGSGYGYTF.

The rearrangement joins TRBV28 to TRBJ1-4; D gene unclear. The CDR3 extends over 16 amino acids. CDR1 and CDR2 (germline): MDHEN, SYDVKM. V dropped 4 bases and J dropped 4 bases, with 16 bases sitting between them. The DNA of the CDR3 is TGTGCCAGCAGTTACCTATCGGACCGGGGTAATGAAAAACTGTTTTTT. This translates into CASSYLSDRGNEKLFF.

The V call is TRBV19, the J call TRBJ2-6; 7 bases are a match to TRBD2. This CDR3 is built from 17 residues. Germline V gene data show CDR1 as LNHDA and CDR2 as SQIVND (reference sequence). V lost 3 bases to trimming and J lost 4 bases; unmatched junction nucleotides: 9. CDR3 sequence: CASSISRRGTGANVLTF. The CDR3 bases are TGTGCCAGTAGTATCTCCAGGCGGGGGACGGGGGCCAACGTCCTGACTTTC.

The V and J genes are TRBV19 and TRBJ1-5; D is unclear. This CDR3 region has 13 residues. Trimming pared 3 bases from V and 5 bases from J, leaving 8 bases between. The germline gives CDR1 LNHDA, CDR2 SQIVND (reference sequence). DNA for the CDR3: TGTGCCAGTAGTATCAACAGATATCAGCCCCAGCATTTT. Encoded protein: CASSINRYQPQHF. Full variable domain (outside the CDR3, taken from reference TRBV19 and TRBJ1-5): DGGITQSPKYLFRKEGQNVTLSCEQNLNHDAMYWYRQDPGQGLRLIYYSQIVNDFQKGDIAEGYSVSREKKESFPLTVTSAQKNPTAFYLCASSINRYQPQHFGDGTRLSIL.

The chain couples TRBV19 to TRBJ1-4; D is undetermined. Trimming shortened V by 4 bases and J by 3 bases, and 9 bases separated the two germline ends. The CDR3 is 14 amino acids. Germline V lookup: CDR1 LNHDA, CDR2 SQIVND (reference sequence). The CDR3 sequence: CASSTPGANEKLFF. The CDR3 nucleotides read TGTGCCAGTAGTACGCCCGGAGCTAATGAAAAACTGTTTTTT.

V usage is TRBV5-1 and J usage is TRBJ2-4, with D perhaps TRBD2 (6 bases). This CDR3 has 15 residues. Germline CDR1 SGHRS, CDR2 YFSETQ. Trimming removed 4 bases from V and 6 bases from J, with 17 bases in between. The CDR3 loop reads CASSQGLSPGNIQYF. In DNA, the CDR3 is TGCGCCAGCAGCCAGGGACTCTCCCCGGGAAACATTCAGTACTTC.

The chain combines TRBV19 with TRBJ1-5; 7 nucleotides agree with TRBD1. CDR3 length equals 16 residues. The trim removed 5 bases at V and 0 bases at J, leaving 7 bases unmatched. CDR1 is LNHDA and CDR2 is SQIVND in the germline V gene (reference sequence). The CDR3 DNA reads TGTGCCAGTAGTCGCCAGGGGGTTGCTAGCAATCAGCCCCAGCATTTT. Residues: CASSRQGVASNQPQHF. Looking up the rest from reference TRBV19 and TRBJ1-5 gives the full variable domain: DGGITQSPKYLFRKEGQNVTLSCEQNLNHDAMYWYRQDPGQGLRLIYYSQIVNDFQKGDIAEGYSVSREKKESFPLTVTSAQKNPTAFYLCASSRQGVASNQPQHFGDGTRLSIL.

The genes are TRBV25-1 and TRBJ1-2, with 7 bases fitting TRBD1. From germline, CDR1 is MGHDK and CDR2 SYGVNS. Germline trimming cut 3 bases from V and 4 bases from J; bases unmatched to any gene: 5. The CDR3 spans 14 residues. CDR3 residues: CASSDPTGLYGYTF. The DNA of the CDR3 is TGTGCCAGCAGTGACCCGACAGGGCTCTATGGCTACACCTTC.

This rearrangement joins TRBV7-3 to TRBJ2-7; D might be TRBD1 (6 bases). CDR1 and CDR2 from the germline V gene are SGHTA and FQGTGA. The CDR3 is made up of 14 amino acids. V was shortened by 5 bases and J by 6 bases, with 17 bases between the two germline ends. CDR3 in amino acids: CASSPQQGSGEQYF. Written as DNA, the CDR3 is TGTGCCAGCAGCCCCCAACAGGGATCGGGCGAGCAGTACTTC.

As DNA, the CDR3 is TGTGCCTGGAGTAGAGCGGGACAGGGGGCACGAAATCAGCCCCAGCATTTT. Its protein product is CAWSRAGQGARNQPQHF. The J gene is TRBJ1-5, the V gene TRBV30, with 12 bases identical to TRBD1. The V gene's germline CDR1 is GTSNPN and CDR2 SVGIG (reference sequence). CDR3 length equals 17 residues. V gave up 2 bases and J gave up 4 bases; unmatched junction bases: 9.

J is TRBJ2-7 and V is TRBV5-8; 11 positions agree with TRBD1. This CDR3 is built from 16 residues. V lost 5 bases to trimming and J lost 3 bases; unmatched junction nucleotides: 10. From germline, CDR1 is SGHTS and CDR2 YDEGEE. The CDR3 DNA reads as TGTGCCAGCAGACGTGGGACAGGGGGACGATTCTACGAGCAGTACTTC. Amino acid sequence: CASRRGTGGRFYEQYF.

The J gene is TRBJ1-2, the V gene TRBV6-5, with D maybe TRBD1 (5 bases). CDR3 size: 14 residues. V lost 0 bases and J 3 bases, leaving 8 bases between the germline ends. From germline, CDR1 is MNHEY and CDR2 SVGAGI. The CDR3 DNA follows: TGTGCCAGCAGTTACTCGACAGAAGACTATGGCTACACCTTC. Its protein product is CASSYSTEDYGYTF.